A single sample is the source of the 8 T cell receptor beta chains below, sequenced in a study of shared clonotypes between healthy human individuals. Generated by immunoSEQ multiplex PCR, the TCRdb table keeps only in-frame clones and is missing some. The sample includes about 2.1 million clones, just over 90% of them seen just once. Terminally differentiated effector memory CD45RA+ cells were excluded from the naive CD8 cells, which were CD45RO-negative and positively selected for CCR7. The sequenced sample was naive CD8+ T cells from PBMCs. Receptor source: a man aged 18 to 29 in good health. Some clones in this sample may be carry-over from other donors' samples.

The chain carries TRBV27 and TRBJ1-5; maybe TRBD1 (6 bases). Germline V gene lookup returns CDR1 MNHEY and CDR2 SMNVEV (reference sequence). Trimming stripped 6 bases from V and 9 bases from J, with 24 bases between. The CDR3 is 16 amino acids. The DNA for the CDR3 is TGTGCCAGCAGCGTCCTGGGGGTAGGGGGGTCGCGGCCCCAGCATTTT. It yields the protein CASSVLGVGGSRPQHF.

This chain uses TRBV5-1 with TRBJ2-2, with no clear D. There are 14 residues in the CDR3. Trimming took 4 bases from V and 6 from J, leaving 13 bases between them. Germline V gives CDR1 SGHRS, CDR2 YFSETQ. Written as DNA, the CDR3 is TGCGCCAGCAGCCTAAAATCATATTCCGGGGAGCTGTTTTTT. It specifies CASSLKSYSGELFF. Full variable domain (missing parts from reference TRBV5-1 and TRBJ2-2): KAGVTQTPRYLIKTRGQQVTLSCSPISGHRSVSWYQQTPGQGLQFLFEYFSETQRNKGNFPGRFSGRQFSNSRSEMNVSTLELGDSALYLCASSLKSYSGELFFGEGSRLTVL.

As to this clone: Other DNA variants within this sample encode the same CDR3. The chain combines TRBV7-2 with TRBJ2-3; D ambiguous. Trimming took off 5 bases at V and 1 base at J, with 4 bases between the two ends. The CDR3 contains 12 residues. In germline, CDR1 is SGHTA, CDR2 FQGNSA. The CDR3 loop is CASSPRTDTQYF. The CDR3 bases are TGTGCCAGCAGCCCGCGCACAGATACGCAGTATTTT.

This clone appeared once. The chain joins TRBV7-6 to TRBJ2-3; 13 bases agree with TRBD2. CDR1 and CDR2 (germline): SGHVS, FNYEAQ. The CDR3 consists of 17 residues. Germline trimming cut 3 bases from V and 1 base from J; bases unmatched to any gene: 4. The CDR3 is CASSLTSGRFGTDTQYF. The CDR3 DNA reads as TGTGCCAGCAGCTTGACTAGCGGGAGGTTTGGCACAGATACGCAGTATTTT. The entire variable domain, with the rest obtained from reference TRBV7-6 and TRBJ2-3, is as follows: GAGVSQSPRYKVTKRGQDVALRCDPISGHVSLYWYRQALGQGPEFLTYFNYEAQQDKSGLPNDRFSAERPEGSISTLTIQRTEQRDSAMYRCASSLTSGRFGTDTQYFGPGTRLTVL.

The chain is built from TRBV28 and TRBJ2-4; the D gene could be TRBD1 or TRBD2 (5 bases each). The V end was cut by 2 bases, the J end by 5 bases, with 19 bases between. The CDR3 covers 17 residues. The V gene's germline CDR1 is MDHEN and CDR2 SYDVKM. CDR3 nucleotide sequence: TGTGCCAGCAGTTTAGTTTCCGGGACGGGCATAGAAAACATTCAGTACTTC. Translation gives CASSLVSGTGIENIQYF.

CDR3 sequence: CASNSDTGELFF. For the CDR3, the DNA is TGTGCCAGCAATTCGGACACCGGGGAGCTGTTTTTT. The gene calls are TRBV9 and TRBJ2-2; unclear D gene. This CDR3 is built from 12 residues. V was shortened by 6 bases and J by 3 bases, with 6 bases between the two germline ends. CDR1 is SGDLS, CDR2 YYNGEE, per germline.

V gene TRBV7-9 combines with J gene TRBJ1-5; D is undetermined. This CDR3 spans 13 amino acids. V lost 4 bases and J lost 3, with 7 bases in between. Germline CDR1 SEHNR, CDR2 FQNEAQ (reference sequence). The CDR3 is CASSSDFNQPQHF. The CDR3 DNA reads TGTGCCAGCAGCTCGGACTTCAATCAGCCCCAGCATTTT.

V gene TRBV28 combines with J gene TRBJ2-3, with D perhaps being TRBD1 or TRBD2 (6 bases each). Germline assignment: CDR1 MDHEN and CDR2 SYDVKM. This CDR3 region has 12 residues. Deletions cut 8 bases from V and 6 bases from J, with 12 bases between. This CDR3 is CASSTGADTQYF. In nucleotides, the CDR3 is TGTGCCAGCTCCACGGGGGCGGATACGCAGTATTTT.